One and the same sample provided the 26 T cell receptor beta chains below, sequenced in a study of blood T cell repertoires in COVID-19. Produced via immunoSEQ multiplex PCR; TCRdb's table is partial and in-frame only. This repertoire shows 80,000 or so clones, roughly 81% found once; its top ten account for around 9.9%. The sequencing input was peripheral blood. These receptors came from a man aged 60 to 75 with COVID-19, enrolled during active disease.

The chain joins TRBV11-2 to TRBJ1-1; D unclear. The CDR3 is made up of 11 amino acids. Germline values: CDR1 SGHAT, CDR2 FQNNGV. The ends were cut back, 2 bases at V and 6 bases at J, with 4 bases in the middle. The CDR3 loop is CASSLTSEAFF. In DNA form, the CDR3 reads TGTGCCAGCAGCTTAACTTCTGAAGCTTTCTTT.

The chain employs TRBV12-5 and TRBJ2-7, with D possibly being TRBD2 (5 bases). Germline V gene data show CDR1 as LGHNT and CDR2 as FRNRAP. This CDR3 spans 18 amino acids. The ends were cut back, 5 bases at V and 6 bases at J, with 29 bases in the middle. CDR3 DNA: TGTGCTAGTGGTCGAACGACTTACCAGCGGTCGAGGGCCCTCGAGCAGTACTTC. The encoded protein is CASGRTTYQRSRALEQYF.

The chain recombines TRBV7-9 with TRBJ2-2; TRBD1 aligns across 8 bases. This CDR3 spans 17 amino acids. Germline CDR1 and CDR2: SEHNR and FQNEAQ (reference sequence). The junction had 10 bases not matched to a gene; V was cut back by 5 bases and J by 2 bases. The CDR3 spells CASSPSRTGRNTGELFF. CDR3 nucleotide sequence: TGTGCCAGCAGCCCCTCCCGGACAGGGCGTAACACCGGGGAGCTGTTTTTT.

The chain combines TRBV28 with TRBJ1-2, with TRBD1 matching 7 bases. CDR1 and CDR2 (germline): MDHEN, SYDVKM. The junction had 14 bases not matched to a gene; V was cut back by 3 bases and J by 7 bases. CDR3 length: 16 amino acids. The CDR3 spells CASSLFQQGPYGGYTF. CDR3 DNA sequence: TGTGCCAGCAGTTTGTTTCAACAGGGGCCGTATGGTGGCTACACCTTC.

This chain links TRBV28 with TRBJ1-1; TRBD1 matches 7 bases. There are 13 residues in the CDR3. With 8 bases clipped from V and 4 bases from J, the junction kept 7 bases outside the gene matches. Germline loops: CDR1 MDHEN, CDR2 SYDVKM. The CDR3 coding sequence is TGTGCCAGCCTCGACAGGGTCAGCACTGAAGCTTTCTTT. Translating gives CASLDRVSTEAFF.

The chain carries TRBV24-1 and TRBJ2-7; D unclear. Germline CDR1 reads KGHDR; CDR2 reads SFDVKD. V was cut by 3 bases and J by 9 bases, with 11 bases left in between. The CDR3 contains 12 residues. The CDR3 sequence: CATSDTTPRQYF. CDR3 coding DNA: TGTGCCACCAGTGATACCACGCCGAGGCAGTACTTC.

This sequence joins TRBV3-1 (or the pseudogene TRBV3-2) and TRBJ2-1; a weak D match, TRBD2 (6 bases). The CDR3 is 15 amino acids. V was clipped by 4 bases and J by 4 bases, with 14 bases between them. Germline assignment: CDR1 LGHDT and CDR2 YNNKEL (reference sequence). The DNA for the CDR3 is TGTGCCAGCAGCCTGGGGACTGGCGCATACAATGAGCAGTTCTTC. Protein sequence: CASSLGTGAYNEQFF.

The gene calls are TRBV24-1 and TRBJ1-5; D remains unclear. The CDR3 extends over 12 amino acids. The V gene's germline CDR1 is KGHDR and CDR2 SFDVKD. Trimming pared 4 bases from V and 7 bases from J, leaving 7 bases between. The CDR3 loop is CATSDGVQPQHF. The CDR3 region has the DNA TGTGCCACCAGTGACGGGGTCCAGCCCCAGCATTTT.

This clone was observed a handful of times. This chain links TRBV19 with TRBJ1-3; D is ambiguous. The germline V gene encodes CDR1 LNHDA and CDR2 SQIVND (reference sequence). The CDR3 runs to 16 residues. V lost 5 bases to trimming and J lost 0 bases, with 14 bases between them. CDR3 in amino acids: CASSPWPADSGNTIYF. CDR3 coding DNA: TGTGCCAGTAGTCCCTGGCCCGCAGACTCTGGAAACACCATATATTTT. Full variable domain (outside the CDR3, taken from reference TRBV19 and TRBJ1-3): DGGITQSPKYLFRKEGQNVTLSCEQNLNHDAMYWYRQDPGQGLRLIYYSQIVNDFQKGDIAEGYSVSREKKESFPLTVTSAQKNPTAFYLCASSPWPADSGNTIYFGEGSWLTVV.

The V call is TRBV19, the J call TRBJ1-2; 8 nucleotides align to TRBD1. The CDR3 extends over 14 amino acids. The germline gives CDR1 LNHDA, CDR2 SQIVND (reference sequence). The junction had 7 bases not matched to a gene; V was cut back by 6 bases and J by 4 bases. This chain's CDR3 is CASRDGQGGYGYTF. DNA of the CDR3: TGTGCCAGTAGGGACGGACAGGGCGGCTATGGCTACACCTTC.

J is TRBJ2-5 and V is TRBV29-1; 8 nucleotides align to TRBD2. Unmatched junction bases numbered 4, after V lost 7 bases and J lost 3 bases. Germline CDR1 is SQVTM and CDR2 is ANQGSEA. The CDR3 runs to 12 residues. This chain's CDR3 is CSAGLAEETQYF. CDR3 DNA sequence: TGCAGCGCTGGACTAGCTGAAGAGACCCAGTACTTC. Filled out from reference TRBV29-1 and TRBJ2-5, the complete variable domain reads SAVISQKPSRDICQRGTSLTIQCQVDSQVTMMFWYRQQPGQSLTLIATANQGSEATYESGFVIDKFPISRPNLTFSTLTVSNMSPEDSSIYLCSAGLAEETQYFGPGTRLLVL.

The chain has TRBV11-2 and TRBJ2-1; 8 bases align to TRBD1. The length of the CDR3 is 15 residues. Germline CDR1 is SGHAT and CDR2 is FQNNGV. Trimming took 4 bases from V and 3 from J; bases not matched to a gene: 5. In nucleotides, the CDR3 is TGTGCCAGCAGCTATCAGGGGGCTCGCTACAATGAGCAGTTCTTC. Protein: CASSYQGARYNEQFF.

V gene TRBV30 combines with J gene TRBJ1-1; D is unclear. The CDR3 sequence is 11 residues long. V was pared by 5 bases and J by 6 bases, with 10 bases between. The V gene's germline CDR1 is GTSNPN and CDR2 SVGIG (reference sequence). In nucleotides, the CDR3 is TGTGCCTGGGCAGACAAGCCTGAAGCTTTCTTT. Its protein is CAWADKPEAFF. The variable domain in full, completed from reference TRBV30 and TRBJ1-1, reads SQTIHQWPATLVQPVGSPLSLECTVEGTSNPNLYWYRQAAGRGLQLLFYSVGIGQISSEVPQNLSASRPQDRQFILSSKKLLLSDSGFYLCAWADKPEAFFGQGTRLTVV.

CDR3 coding DNA: TGTGCCAGCAGCGTTGACTGGGCGGGTATGAACACTGAAGCTTTCTTT. Encoded protein: CASSVDWAGMNTEAFF. V gene TRBV9 combines with J gene TRBJ1-1; no reliable D call. The germline CDR1 and CDR2 sequences are SGDLS and YYNGEE. This CDR3 region has 16 residues. V lost 2 bases, J lost 0 bases, and 14 bases lay in between.

The chain recombines TRBV19 with TRBJ2-7; 11 bases map to TRBD2. There are 13 residues in the CDR3. Germline V gene lookup returns CDR1 LNHDA and CDR2 SQIVND (reference sequence). The junction had 7 bases not matched to a gene; V was cut back by 3 bases and J by 12 bases. The CDR3 sequence: CASSIATSGVPYF. The CDR3 DNA follows: TGTGCCAGTAGTATCGCGACTAGCGGGGTCCCGTACTTC.

The rearrangement uses TRBV10-1 and TRBJ1-2, with 10 bases aligning to TRBD1. The CDR3 covers 15 residues. Germline trimming cut 5 bases from V and 7 bases from J; bases unmatched to any gene: 10. Germline CDR1 WNHNN, CDR2 SYGVQD (reference sequence). The CDR3, as DNA: TGCGCCAGCAGTTTTGACAGGGGGCAAAAGTCTGGCTACACCTTC. Its translation is CASSFDRGQKSGYTF.

V is TRBV7-3 and J is TRBJ2-7, with TRBD2 matching over 7 bases. CDR1 and CDR2 from the germline V gene are SGHTA and FQGTGA. This CDR3 region has 13 residues. V gave up 3 bases and J gave up 7 bases; unmatched junction bases: 6. The CDR3 nucleotides are TGTGCCAGCAGCTTTGGGACTATGGGGGAGCAGTACTTC. Translated: CASSFGTMGEQYF. Filled out from reference TRBV7-3 and TRBJ2-7, the complete variable domain reads GAGVSQTPSNKVTEKGKYVELRCDPISGHTALYWYRQSLGQGPEFLIYFQGTGAADDSGLPNDRFFAVRPEGSVSTLKIQRTERGDSAVYLCASSFGTMGEQYFGPGTRLTVT.

The chain links TRBV18 to TRBJ2-1; TRBD1 aligns across 7 bases. The V gene's germline CDR1 is KGHSH and CDR2 LQKENI. Trimming took 5 bases from V and 9 from J; bases not matched to a gene: 13. The CDR3 is 15 residues long. The CDR3 here is CASSSMDRIIGEQFF. CDR3 DNA: TGTGCCAGCTCATCCATGGACAGGATTATTGGTGAGCAGTTCTTC.

This rearrangement joins TRBV5-4 to TRBJ2-5, with D perhaps TRBD2 (5 bases). The CDR3 spans 15 residues. Germline lookup yields CDR1 SGHNT and CDR2 YYREEE (reference sequence). Deletions cut 0 bases from V and 5 bases from J, with 14 bases between. The CDR3 region is CASSLEEERGETQYF. CDR3 in DNA: TGTGCCAGCAGCTTGGAGGAGGAGCGTGGCGAGACCCAGTACTTC.

This chain joins TRBV6-1 and TRBJ2-2; 9 bases line up with TRBD1. The germline gives CDR1 MNHNS, CDR2 SASEGT. This CDR3 has 16 residues. Trimming at V came to 1 base and at J to 6 bases, leaving 6 bases not matched to a gene. The CDR3 here is CASSEGTGDISGELFF. The CDR3 nucleotides read TGTGCCAGCAGTGAAGGGACAGGGGATATTTCCGGGGAGCTGTTTTTT.

J is TRBJ1-5 and V is TRBV18, with a possible D match to TRBD1 (6 bases). The germline V gene encodes CDR1 KGHSH and CDR2 LQKENI. V was trimmed by 9 bases and J by 0 bases, leaving 15 bases between them. The CDR3 length is 15 residues. The CDR3 protein is CASQRTVISNQPQHF. CDR3 bases: TGTGCCAGTCAGAGGACAGTGATTAGCAATCAGCCCCAGCATTTT.

The rearrangement joins TRBV15 to TRBJ2-6, with D possibly TRBD1 on 5 matching bases. Per the germline V gene, CDR1 is LNHNV and CDR2 is YYDKDF (reference sequence). The CDR3 has 17 residues. The V end lost 5 bases, the J end lost 4 bases, and 18 bases lay between the germline ends. CDR3 coding DNA: TGTGCCACCAGCGAACCGGTACAGGCCCGGGGGGCCAACGTCCTGACTTTC. This translates into CATSEPVQARGANVLTF.

The J gene is TRBJ2-7, the V gene TRBV15, with 7 bases identical to TRBD2. This CDR3 spans 16 amino acids. Germline values: CDR1 LNHNV, CDR2 YYDKDF (reference sequence). Trimming cost V 0 bases and J 0 bases; bases outside gene matches: 5. The CDR3 DNA is TGTGCCACCAGCAGAGAAGAAGGCGGGAGCTCCTACGAGCAGTACTTC. It yields the protein CATSREEGGSSYEQYF.

The V gene is TRBV6-5, the J gene TRBJ1-6; 8 bases align to TRBD1. Germline lookup yields CDR1 MNHEY and CDR2 SVGAGI. This CDR3 has 15 amino acids. Unmatched junction bases numbered 9, after V lost 4 bases and J lost 10 bases. CDR3 bases: TGTGCCAGCAGTTTTACGGACAGGGTGGGCTCACCCCTCCACTTT. Its protein is CASSFTDRVGSPLHF.

The chain couples TRBV29-1 to TRBJ1-4, with D tentatively TRBD1 (6 bases). There are 12 residues in the CDR3. V was shortened by 5 bases and J by 14 bases, with 18 bases between the two germline ends. Per germline, CDR1 SQVTM and CDR2 ANQGSEA. CDR3 coding DNA: TGCAGCGTTAAACAACAGGGTTCTGGTCTGTTTTTT. This encodes CSVKQQGSGLFF. The full variable domain, completed using reference TRBV29-1 and TRBJ1-4, is SAVISQKPSRDICQRGTSLTIQCQVDSQVTMMFWYRQQPGQSLTLIATANQGSEATYESGFVIDKFPISRPNLTFSTLTVSNMSPEDSSIYLCSVKQQGSGLFFGSGTQLSVL.

The chain couples TRBV19 to TRBJ1-6; D possibly corresponds to TRBD1 (5 bases). The ends were cut back, 7 bases at V and 11 bases at J, with 21 bases in the middle. CDR1 is LNHDA, CDR2 SQIVND, per germline (reference sequence). The CDR3 is 15 residues long. The CDR3 DNA is TGTGCCAGTAATCCGAGGGGAGGAGGGCACCCACCCCTCCACTTT. Translating it yields CASNPRGGGHPPLHF.